This T cell receptor beta chain was captured by sequencing in a study of CD8 T cells in Susac syndrome. It was negative isolation that provided the CD8+ and CD4+ T cells, whereas TEMRA cells were enriched by FACS. Random hexamers were used to reverse transcribe an amount of about 0.45 to 1 ug RNA. With immunoSEQ multiplex PCR, TCR beta CDR3 was amplified across 54 Vbeta and 13 Jbeta. A single record per CDR3 protein comes from TCRdb applying MiXCR to the immunoSEQ multiplex PCR reads. This table holds around 140,000 distinct CDR3 sequences, roughly 95% found once. Germline CDR1 SGHDN, CDR2 FVKESK. The CDR3 loop spans 14 amino acids. The V gene end was trimmed by 4 bases and the J gene end by 11 bases; junction bases not matched to a gene: 9. This clonotype was seen a single time.

Source material: CD4+ T cells from PBMCs. The chain links TRBV14 to TRBJ2-1; 9 nucleotides match TRBD1. This clonotype was obtained from a human donor with multiple sclerosis. The CDR3 DNA follows: TGTGCCAGCAGCCCTGGGACAGGGTACAGTAAGCAGTTCTTC. Protein sequence: CASSPGTGYSKQFF.